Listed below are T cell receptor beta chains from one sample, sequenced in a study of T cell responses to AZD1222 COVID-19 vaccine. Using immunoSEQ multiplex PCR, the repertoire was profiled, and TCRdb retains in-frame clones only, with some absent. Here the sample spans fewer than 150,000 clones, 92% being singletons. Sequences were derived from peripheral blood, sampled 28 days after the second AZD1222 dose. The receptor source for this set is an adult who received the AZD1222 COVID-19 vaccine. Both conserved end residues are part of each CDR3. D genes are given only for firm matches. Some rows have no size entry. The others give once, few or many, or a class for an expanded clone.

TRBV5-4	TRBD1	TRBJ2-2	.	TGTGCCAGCAGCCAGACAGGGGGGAACACCGGGGAGCTGTTTTTT	CASSQTGGNTGELFF
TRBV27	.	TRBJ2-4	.	TGTGCCAGCAGTCCCCGGACCCAACTCCGGGACATTCAGTACTTC	CASSPRTQLRDIQYF
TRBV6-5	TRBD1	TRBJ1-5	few	TGTGCCAGCAGACGGGGACAGTATAGCAATCAGCCCCAGCATTTT	CASRRGQYSNQPQHF
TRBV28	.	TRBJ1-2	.	TGTGCCAGCGGGCCGGATGGCTACACCTTC	CASGPDGYTF
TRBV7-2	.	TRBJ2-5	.	TGTGCCAGCAGCTTAGACTTGTACCAAGAGACCCAGTACTTC	CASSLDLYQETQYF
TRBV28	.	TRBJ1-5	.	TGTGCCAGCAGTTCCAGATCGACAGGTAGCAATCAGCCCCAGCATTTT	CASSSRSTGSNQPQHF
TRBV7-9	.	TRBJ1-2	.	TGTGACCAGGCGGAGTTGGGGATAGGGTTGGACTATGGCTACACCTTC	CDQAELGIGLDYGYTF
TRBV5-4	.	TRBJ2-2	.	TGTGCCAGCAGCTCCGGGGCCACGAACACCGGGGAGCTGTTTTTT	CASSSGATNTGELFF
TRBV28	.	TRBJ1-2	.	TGTGCCAGCAATTCGGGAGGGTTCTATGGCTACACCTTC	CASNSGGFYGYTF
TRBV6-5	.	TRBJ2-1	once	TGTGCCAGCAGTCCGGTGTGGGGGTCGGGAAATGAGCAGTTCTTC	CASSPVWGSGNEQFF
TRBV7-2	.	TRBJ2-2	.	TGTGCCAGCAGCCCTTTAAGCGCGAACACCGGGGAGCTGTTTTTT	CASSPLSANTGELFF
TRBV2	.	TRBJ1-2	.	TGTGCCAGCAGTGAACCCCGGCCCACTATAATAAGAACCTTC	CASSEPRPTIIRTF
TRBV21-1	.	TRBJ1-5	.	TGTGCCAGCAGCATCCGACGGAGCAATCAGCCCCAGCATTTT	CASSIRRSNQPQHF
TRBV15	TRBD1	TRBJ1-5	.	TGTGCCACCAGCAGAGATGTGACAGGGAGCAATCAGCCCCAGCATTTT	CATSRDVTGSNQPQHF
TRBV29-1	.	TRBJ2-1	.	TGCAGCGTTGTACAGGTTGGATTTGAGCAGTTCTTC	CSVVQVGFEQFF
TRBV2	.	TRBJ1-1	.	TGTGCCAGCACTTTTAACACTGAAGCTTTCTTT	CASTFNTEAFF
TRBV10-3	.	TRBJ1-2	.	TGTGCCATCAGTGAGGGGCCCCGCTATGACTACACCTTC	CAISEGPRYDYTF
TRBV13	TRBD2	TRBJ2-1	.	TGTGCCAGCAGCCGGACTAGCGGGTCCTACAATGAGCAGTTCTTC	CASSRTSGSYNEQFF
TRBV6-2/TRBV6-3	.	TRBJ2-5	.	TGTGCCAGCAGTTACCAGGGCGGGGGCCTTTGGGGGACCCAGTACTTC	CASSYQGGGLWGTQYF
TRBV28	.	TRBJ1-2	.	TGTGCCAGCAGAGTCGGGACCGACTATCATGGCTACACCTTC	CASRVGTDYHGYTF
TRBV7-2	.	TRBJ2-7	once	TGTGCCAGCAGCACACCAACAGGTCCCCCAGACTACGAGCAGTACTTC	CASSTPTGPPDYEQYF
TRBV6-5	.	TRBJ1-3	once	TGTGCCAGCACCCAAGGATTAAGCTCTGGAAACACCATATATTTT	CASTQGLSSGNTIYF
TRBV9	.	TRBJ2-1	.	TGTGCCAGCAGCGTAGCGGGCTACAATGAGCAGTTCTTC	CASSVAGYNEQFF
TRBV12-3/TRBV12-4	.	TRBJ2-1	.	TGTGCCAGCAGTTTAGTTGGGAATGAGCAGTTCTTC	CASSLVGNEQFF
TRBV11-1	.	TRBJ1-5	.	TGTGCCAGCAGCCCCGAGCCTGGGCGGCAGCCCCAGCATTTT	CASSPEPGRQPQHF